A single sample is the source of the 16 T cell receptor beta chains below, sequenced in a study of blood T cell repertoires in COVID-19. Using immunoSEQ multiplex PCR, the repertoire was profiled, and TCRdb retains in-frame clones only, with some absent. The sample consists of around 230,000 clones, 70% to 90% of them appearing once. The sample consisted of PBMCs or T cells enriched from blood (not recorded which). The receptors were sampled from a woman aged 40 to 50 with acute COVID-19.

Turning to this clone: This sample includes further DNA sequences coding for the same CDR3. V is TRBV9 and J is TRBJ2-2; 7 bases match TRBD2. V shed 1 base and J 4 bases; nucleotides not matched to a gene: 4. Germline V lookup: CDR1 SGDLS, CDR2 YYNGEE. The CDR3 consists of 15 residues. CDR3 DNA sequence: TGTGCCAGCAGCGTATATACGGGGGGCACCGGGGAGCTGTTTTTT. Translated, it gives CASSVYTGGTGELFF.

The CDR3 reads CASSPRTSGQGDTQYF. The CDR3 coding sequence is TGTGCCAGCTCACCAAGGACTAGCGGACAGGGTGATACGCAGTATTTT. The chain employs TRBV18 and TRBJ2-3; 10 bases line up with TRBD2. CDR1 and CDR2 from the germline V gene are KGHSH and LQKENI. CDR3 length equals 16 residues. After removal of 2 bases from V and 6 bases from J, the junction contained 8 bases not matched to a gene.

The V call is TRBV9, the J call TRBJ1-3; 8 nucleotides match TRBD1. The germline V gene encodes CDR1 SGDLS and CDR2 YYNGEE. CDR3 size: 17 residues. After removal of 3 bases from V and 0 bases from J, the junction contained 8 bases not matched to a gene. The CDR3 here is CASSASGGQNSGNTIYF. The CDR3 nucleotides read TGTGCCAGCAGCGCCTCAGGGGGCCAGAACTCTGGAAACACCATATATTTT.

The rearrangement joins TRBV13 to TRBJ1-1, with a tentative D call TRBD1 (5 bases). The CDR3 has 11 amino acids. V lost 2 bases, J lost 8 bases, and 6 bases lay in between. CDR1 and CDR2 (germline): PRHDT, FYEKMQ (reference sequence). In DNA form, the CDR3 reads TGTGCCAGCAGCTTACGGGGGGAAGCTTTCTTT. This encodes CASSLRGEAFF.

This chain connects TRBV4-2 to TRBJ2-5, with D perhaps matching TRBD2 (6 bases). CDR1 and CDR2 from the germline V gene are LGHNA and YNFKEQ. V shed 0 bases and J shed 6 bases, with 11 bases lying between them. The CDR3 is 14 residues long. CDR3 DNA: TGTGCCAGCAGCCAAGATAGACTAGGAAAGACCCAGTACTTC. It encodes CASSQDRLGKTQYF.

This sequence joins TRBV27 and TRBJ2-7; D possibly corresponds to TRBD1 (6 bases). Germline V CDR1 and CDR2: MNHEY, SMNVEV (reference sequence). Between the trimmed V and J ends, which lost 6 bases and 3 bases, there was a span of 15 bases. This CDR3 region has 14 residues. The CDR3, as DNA: TGTGCCAGCAGCCCCCAACTAGGGGGCTACGAGCAGTACTTC. Translating it yields CASSPQLGGYEQYF.

This clone was seen once. V is TRBV2 and J is TRBJ1-1; possibly TRBD1 for D (5 bases). The V end lost 8 bases, the J end lost 0 bases, and 13 bases lay between the germline ends. The CDR3 length is 14 residues. Germline V gene sequence: CDR1 SNHLY, CDR2 FYNNEI. CDR3 coding DNA: TGTGCCAGCCACTTCCAGGGAATGAACACTGAAGCTTTCTTT. It is translated as CASHFQGMNTEAFF.

The gene calls are TRBV4-3 and TRBJ2-1; no clear D gene. Trimming removed 0 bases from V and 2 bases from J, with 8 bases in between. CDR1 and CDR2 (germline): LGHNA, YSLEER. The CDR3 extends over 15 amino acids. This CDR3 is CASSQDGGPYNEQFF. As DNA, the CDR3 is TGCGCCAGCAGCCAAGATGGCGGCCCCTACAATGAGCAGTTCTTC.

This clone was recorded only once. The chain has TRBV19 and TRBJ1-2, with a weak D call TRBD1 (6 bases). Germline values: CDR1 LNHDA, CDR2 SQIVND (reference sequence). This CDR3 spans 14 amino acids. V was shortened by 6 bases and J by 3 bases, with 14 bases between the two germline ends. The CDR3 here is CASRENRADYGYTF. The CDR3, as DNA: TGTGCCAGTAGAGAAAACAGGGCAGACTATGGCTACACCTTC.

At least ten counts were recorded for this clone. The chain is built from TRBV4-3 and TRBJ1-2; 10 bases are a match to TRBD1. Trimming removed 1 base from V and 6 bases from J; junction bases left unmatched: 11. There are 17 residues in the CDR3. Germline loops: CDR1 LGHNA, CDR2 YSLEER. The CDR3 sequence: CASSQVSGQGDADGYTF. As DNA, the CDR3 is TGCGCCAGCAGCCAAGTTTCTGGACAGGGGGATGCGGATGGCTACACCTTC.

This chain joins TRBV11-2 and TRBJ1-1; TRBD1 matches 9 bases. The J segment lost 6 bases and the V segment lost 4 bases, leaving 6 bases of the junction unmatched. The CDR3 is made up of 14 amino acids. Looked up from germline, CDR1 is SGHAT and CDR2 is FQNNGV. The chain's CDR3 is CASSSGTGSPEAFF. CDR3 nucleotide sequence: TGTGCCAGCAGCTCCGGGACAGGGTCCCCTGAAGCTTTCTTT.

V is TRBV19 and J is TRBJ1-5; a possible D gene is TRBD1 (5 bases). The CDR3 sequence is 16 residues long. Trimming stripped 3 bases from V and 0 bases from J, with 12 bases between. The germline gives CDR1 LNHDA, CDR2 SQIVND (reference sequence). In DNA form, the CDR3 reads TGTGCCAGTAGTATCGACGACAGTTATAGCAATCAGCCCCAGCATTTT. This translates into CASSIDDSYSNQPQHF. Variable domain in full (rest from reference TRBV19 and TRBJ1-5): DGGITQSPKYLFRKEGQNVTLSCEQNLNHDAMYWYRQDPGQGLRLIYYSQIVNDFQKGDIAEGYSVSREKKESFPLTVTSAQKNPTAFYLCASSIDDSYSNQPQHFGDGTRLSIL.

The chain uses TRBV12-3 or TRBV12-4 and TRBJ1-2; D gene ambiguous. This CDR3 spans 11 amino acids. Trimming stripped 5 bases from V and 5 bases from J, with 6 bases between. The CDR3 DNA sequence: TGTGCCAGCAGTCACCAGTATGGCTACACCTTC. It codes for CASSHQYGYTF.

The genes are TRBV7-2 and TRBJ2-6; possible D gene TRBD2, 6 bases. Trimming stripped 1 base from V and 1 base from J, with 8 bases between. The length of the CDR3 is 16 residues. Per germline, CDR1 SGHTA and CDR2 FQGNSA. The DNA for the CDR3 is TGTGCCAGCAGCTTAGGGAGGGTATCTGGGGCCAACGTCCTGACTTTC. Residues: CASSLGRVSGANVLTF. The whole variable domain, filled in from reference TRBV7-2 and TRBJ2-6, reads GAGVSQSPSNKVTEKGKDVELRCDPISGHTALYWYRQSLGQGLEFLIYFQGNSAPDKSGLPSDRFSAERTGGSVSTLTIQRTQQEDSAVYLCASSLGRVSGANVLTFGAGSRLTVL.

The J gene is TRBJ2-3, the V gene TRBV27; a possible D gene is TRBD1 (6 bases). The CDR3 length is 12 residues. Looked up from germline, CDR1 is MNHEY and CDR2 is SMNVEV (reference sequence). V was cut by 6 bases and J by 6 bases, with 10 bases left in between. CDR3 protein: CASRQGMDTQYF. CDR3 sequence (DNA): TGTGCCAGCAGACAGGGTATGGATACGCAGTATTTT.

This clone was found a few times. The V call is TRBV5-6, the J call TRBJ2-3; D is perhaps TRBD2 (7 bases). The V end was cut by 0 bases, the J end by 3 bases, with 14 bases between. The CDR3 is made up of 16 amino acids. CDR1 and CDR2 (germline): SGHDT, YYEEEE. The CDR3 coding sequence is TGTGCCAGCAGCTTGGGAGGCGGGGGCAAGACAGATACGCAGTATTTT. This codes for CASSLGGGGKTDTQYF.